This T cell receptor beta chain appears in the sequencing data of a study of control samples from healthy donors and cancer patients. The CDR3 sequence is 15 residues long. V dropped 2 bases and J dropped 9 bases, with 14 bases sitting between them. Germline CDR1 is MNHNY and CDR2 is SVGAGI (reference sequence). Measured with immunoSEQ multiplex PCR; TCRdb has only the in-frame clones, and not every one. This table has approximately 49,000 clones, just over 85% appearing once. V and J are TRBV6-6 and TRBJ1-6, with D possibly matching TRBD1 (6 bases). The clonotype originates from a woman aged 50 to 60 with lung cancer. Sequences were obtained from PBMCs. CDR3 region: CASSYPTGGASPLHF. CDR3 sequence (DNA): TGTGCCAGCAGTTACCCGACGGGGGGGGCTTCACCCCTCCACTTT.